These T cell receptor beta chains were read from a single sample in a study of regulatory T cells in long-lasting Graves disease. In TCRdb, the multiplex PCR reads were re-called with MiXCR into one record per CDR3 protein. The sample includes 400,000 to 500,000 distinct CDR3 sequences, approximately 15% of them seen just once. This same sample was also taken into another study, of T cells in Graves' hyperthyroidism and ophthalmopathy.

The starting material was peripheral blood mononuclear cells (PBMCs), obtained at new diagnosis, from a patient treated with antithyroid drugs. The receptors originated from a woman aged 40 to 49 with Graves disease. The CDR3 runs from the conserved cysteine through the conserved F or W. The D gene is left open where the match is weak. Clone size is not always given. Where it is, it says once, few, many or a class for expanded clones.

j_call d_call clone_size v_call cdr3_aa cdr3_nt
TRBJ2-7 TRBD2 . TRBV24-1 CATSDSFGSGGANEQYF TGTGCCACCAGTGATTCCTTCGGCAGCGGGGGGGCGAACGAGCAGTACTTC
TRBJ2-5 . . TRBV3-1 CASSQGWRSETQYF TGTGCCAGCAGCCAGGGGTGGCGGTCAGAGACCCAGTACTTC
TRBJ1-3 . many TRBV7-2 CASSPLRGIVNTIYF TGTGCCAGCAGCCCTTTGAGGGGAATCGTCAACACCATATATTTT
TRBJ2-2 TRBD2 many TRBV24-1 CATSDVLAVNTGELFF TGTGCCACCAGTGACGTCCTAGCGGTTAACACCGGGGAGCTGTTTTTT
TRBJ1-4 . many TRBV7-9 CAGSREDEKLFF TGTGCCGGCAGCCGGGAGGATGAAAAACTGTTTTTT
TRBJ1-1 TRBD1 many TRBV6-1 CASPDRQGETEAFF TGTGCCAGCCCAGACCGACAGGGGGAAACTGAAGCTTTCTTT
TRBJ2-3 . . TRBV24-1 CATSGDFGLISTDTQYF TGTGCCACCAGTGGAGATTTCGGGCTAATTAGCACAGATACGCAGTATTTT
TRBJ2-7 . . TRBV5-1 CASSHRDWGYEQYF TGCGCCAGCAGCCATCGGGACTGGGGTTACGAGCAGTACTTC
TRBJ2-7 TRBD2 few TRBV28 CASSLVGLDEQYF TGTGCCAGCAGTTTAGTGGGACTAGACGAGCAGTACTTC
TRBJ2-7 TRBD1 many TRBV3-1 CASSQVTTGERDEQYF TGTGCCAGCAGCCAAGTAACCACAGGGGAGAGGGACGAGCAGTACTTC
TRBJ2-6 . . TRBV7-2 CASSSGQVYISGANVLTF TGTGCCAGCAGTTCCGGTCAGGTCTATATCTCTGGGGCCAACGTCCTGACTTTC
TRBJ2-1 TRBD2 many TRBV5-1 CASSGWTRDSEQFF TGCGCCAGCAGCGGATGGACTAGAGATTCTGAGCAGTTCTTC
TRBJ1-2 . . TRBV12-3/TRBV12-4 CASSFKLANYGYTF TGTGCCAGCAGTTTCAAGTTGGCTAACTATGGCTACACCTTC
TRBJ2-5 . many TRBV3-1 CASSQVTGKSRETQYF TGTGCCAGCAGCCAAGTCACGGGAAAATCGCGGGAGACCCAGTACTTC
TRBJ2-7 . . TRBV28 CASSTLGQEAYEQYF TGTGCCAGCAGTACTCTAGGTCAGGAGGCCTACGAGCAGTACTTC
TRBJ1-2 . many TRBV12-3/TRBV12-4 CASRPQENYGYTF TGTGCCAGCAGACCACAGGAGAACTATGGCTACACCTTC
TRBJ2-3 . many TRBV2 CASSARVLSTDTQYF TGTGCCAGCAGTGCGCGGGTCCTTAGCACAGATACGCAGTATTTT
TRBJ2-3 TRBD2 many TRBV20-1 CSASGTKADTQYF TGCAGTGCTAGTGGGACTAAAGCAGATACGCAGTATTTT
TRBJ1-5 . many TRBV6-2/TRBV6-3 CASSENHSNQPQHF TGTGCCAGCAGTGAAAACCATAGCAATCAGCCCCAGCATTTT
TRBJ2-1 . many TRBV6-5 CASSSLGYWTGGDYNEQFF TGTGCCAGCAGTTCCCTCGGCTACTGGACGGGGGGCGACTACAATGAGCAGTTCTTC
TRBJ2-7 TRBD1 . TRBV6-9 CASSYGGTGFYEQYF TGTGCCAGCAGTTACGGCGGGACAGGGTTCTACGAGCAGTACTTC
TRBJ2-6 . many TRBV5-5 CASSLRWVTSGANVLTF TGTGCCAGCAGCTTGAGGTGGGTGACTTCTGGGGCCAACGTCCTGACTTTC
TRBJ2-5 TRBD1 many TRBV20-1 CSAGTGANQETQYF TGCAGTGCTGGGACAGGGGCCAACCAAGAGACCCAGTACTTC
TRBJ1-1 . . TRBV7-2 CASSLRTWGTEAFF TGTGCCAGCAGCCTCAGGACCTGGGGCACTGAAGCTTTCTTT
TRBJ2-7 TRBD2 many TRBV5-5 CASSLLPSGGEQYF TGTGCCAGCAGCTTGCTACCTAGCGGGGGCGAGCAGTACTTC
TRBJ2-1 . few TRBV20-1 CSARTSSYNEQFF TGCAGTGCTAGGACTAGCTCCTACAATGAGCAGTTCTTC
TRBJ2-7 . many TRBV6-2/TRBV6-3 CASSENPITPGYEQYF TGTGCCAGCAGTGAAAATCCCATCACACCCGGCTACGAGCAGTACTTC
TRBJ2-7 TRBD1 . TRBV6-1 CASRKPDRPHYEQYF TGTGCCAGCAGGAAACCGGACAGGCCGCACTACGAGCAGTACTTC
TRBJ1-1 . . TRBV7-9 CASSGGGYTEAFF TGTGCCAGCTCAGGAGGGGGGTACACTGAAGCTTTCTTT
TRBJ2-4 . many TRBV5-1 CASSPHEGRNIQYF TGCGCCAGCAGCCCCCATGAGGGTCGGAACATTCAGTACTTC
TRBJ1-6 . few TRBV5-5 CASSQASTMTGKKPLHF TGTGCCAGCAGCCAGGCTTCCACAATGACCGGGAAAAAACCCCTCCACTTT
TRBJ2-1 . many TRBV7-2 CASSSKTGVNNEQFF TGTGCCAGCAGCTCTAAGACGGGGGTCAACAATGAGCAGTTCTTC
TRBJ2-7 TRBD2 many TRBV6-5 CASSSVSGSYHEQYF TGTGCCAGCAGTTCCGTAAGCGGGAGTTACCACGAGCAGTACTTC
TRBJ2-5 . few TRBV4-1 CASSPVVSRGTQYF TGCGCCAGCAGCCCGGTGGTGAGCCGGGGGACCCAGTACTTC
TRBJ2-2 . . TRBV29-1 CSVLQSGTSNTGELFF TGCAGCGTGTTACAGTCCGGGACATCGAACACCGGGGAGCTGTTTTTT
TRBJ2-1 TRBD2 few TRBV12-5 CASGSPPGRGRSYNEQFF TGTGCTAGTGGTTCCCCACCCGGGAGGGGTCGGTCCTACAATGAGCAGTTCTTC
TRBJ2-3 . many TRBV6-1 CARRGPRHTDTQYF TGTGCCAGAAGGGGTCCACGCCACACAGATACGCAGTATTTT
TRBJ1-4 . many TRBV12-3/TRBV12-4 CASSWAPGEKLFF TGTGCCAGCAGTTGGGCCCCTGGGGAAAAACTGTTTTTT
TRBJ2-4 . few TRBV5-6 CASSIEGLMAKNIQYF TGTGCCAGCAGCATCGAGGGGCTGATGGCCAAAAACATTCAGTACTTC
TRBJ1-5 TRBD1 . TRBV5-5 CASSPGQGFVDGNQPQHF TGTGCCAGCAGCCCCGGACAGGGATTCGTCGACGGCAATCAGCCCCAGCATTTT
TRBJ2-7 TRBD1 many TRBV28 CASSSRDRGGYEQYF TGTGCCAGCAGTTCCCGGGACAGGGGTGGGTACGAGCAGTACTTC
TRBJ1-5 . many TRBV30 CAWSVSTGSQPQHF TGTGCCTGGAGTGTTTCCACAGGGAGCCAGCCCCAGCATTTT
TRBJ2-2 TRBD2 few TRBV5-1 CASSLGPSGSVGELFF TGCGCCAGCAGCTTGGGCCCTAGCGGGTCCGTCGGGGAGCTGTTTTTT
TRBJ2-1 . many TRBV20-1 CSAGWLRVNNEQFF TGCAGTGCCGGGTGGCTAAGGGTTAACAATGAGCAGTTCTTC
TRBJ1-1 . many TRBV2 CASRRDLKTEAFF TGTGCCAGCAGACGGGACTTGAAGACTGAAGCTTTCTTT
TRBJ2-1 TRBD2 few TRBV6-5 CASSSSLSLAGKDNEQFF TGTGCCAGCAGTTCATCCTTATCGCTAGCGGGAAAAGACAATGAGCAGTTCTTC